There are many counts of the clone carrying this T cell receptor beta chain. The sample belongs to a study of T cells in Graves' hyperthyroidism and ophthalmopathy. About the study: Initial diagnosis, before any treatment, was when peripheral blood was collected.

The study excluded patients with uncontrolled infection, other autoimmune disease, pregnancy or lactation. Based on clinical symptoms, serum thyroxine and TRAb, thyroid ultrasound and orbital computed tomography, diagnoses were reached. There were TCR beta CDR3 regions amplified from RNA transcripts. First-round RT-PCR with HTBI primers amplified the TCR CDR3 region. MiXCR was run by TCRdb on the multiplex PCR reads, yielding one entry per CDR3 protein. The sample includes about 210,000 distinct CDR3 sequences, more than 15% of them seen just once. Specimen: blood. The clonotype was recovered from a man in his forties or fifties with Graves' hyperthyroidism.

CDR3 residues: CASSPQGAGNIQYF. The CDR3 DNA is TGCGCCAGCAGCCCACAGGGGGCAGGGAACATTCAGTACTTC. The V gene is TRBV5-1, the J gene TRBJ2-4; 9 nucleotides align to TRBD1. CDR3 length: 14 residues. Looked up from germline, CDR1 is SGHRS and CDR2 is YFSETQ. J gave up 7 bases and V 4 bases, and 6 bases lay outside the gene matches.